This T cell receptor beta chain emerged from a study of blood T cell repertoires in COVID-19. Study as a whole: T cells, B-cell-depleted T cells, or PBMCs supplied cDNA or gDNA.

Assay used: immunoSEQ multiplex PCR; TCRdb lists only in-frame clones, some missing. The sample shows roughly 310,000 clones, 70% to 90% of them seen only once. Per the germline V gene, CDR1 is SGHAT and CDR2 is FQNNGV. The V and J ends lost 6 bases and 0 bases respectively, with 15 bases between them. This CDR3 has 15 residues. Sequencing was performed on peripheral blood. This chain uses TRBV11-2 with TRBJ2-7, with D possibly being TRBD2 (6 bases). The source is a woman between 45 and 60 years old with active or convalescent COVID-19. The CDR3 DNA sequence: TGTGCCAGCAGTCGCCGGGGCGGGGACTCCTACGAGCAGTACTTC. Amino acids: CASSRRGGDSYEQYF.